Following are 13 T cell receptor beta chains from one sample sequenced in a study of T cell responses to AZD1222 COVID-19 vaccine. The method was immunoSEQ multiplex PCR; TCRdb's version includes in-frame clones alone and lacks a portion of them. The repertoire holds 90,000 to 120,000 clones, with 92% as singletons. The material was peripheral blood, obtained 28 days after the second AZD1222 dose. Receptors were obtained from an adult who received the AZD1222 COVID-19 vaccine.

The gene calls are TRBV4-1 and TRBJ1-5; 10 bases fit TRBD1. The length of the CDR3 is 19 residues. Germline lookup yields CDR1 MGHRA and CDR2 YSYEKL. J lost 0 bases, V lost 0 bases, and 8 bases had no gene match. CDR3 sequence: CASSQDPGQGPYSNQPQHF. In DNA form, the CDR3 reads TGCGCCAGCAGCCAAGATCCGGGACAGGGGCCTTATAGCAATCAGCCCCAGCATTTT.

The chain carries TRBV3-1 (or the pseudogene TRBV3-2) and TRBJ2-7; 7 positions agree with TRBD1. Germline trimming cut 5 bases from V and 6 bases from J; bases unmatched to any gene: 4. CDR3 length equals 12 residues. From germline, CDR1 is LGHDT and CDR2 YNNKEL (reference sequence). The CDR3 DNA sequence: TGTGCCAGCAGCTACGACAGGGCCGAGCAGTACTTC. Its translation is CASSYDRAEQYF.

V gene TRBV7-9 combines with J gene TRBJ1-6; 7 bases agree with TRBD1. Germline trimming cut 6 bases from V and 5 bases from J; bases unmatched to any gene: 4. CDR3 length equals 14 residues. The germline V gene has CDR1 SEHNR and CDR2 FQNEAQ (reference sequence). CDR3 in DNA: TGTGCCAGCAGGGCAGGGGGGGATAATTCACCCCTCCACTTT. Protein product: CASRAGGDNSPLHF.

CDR3 amino acids: CASSVGGNEKTEAFF. In DNA, the CDR3 is TGTGCCAGCAGCGTAGGAGGGAATGAGAAGACTGAAGCTTTCTTT. The genes are TRBV9 and TRBJ1-1; D gene ambiguous. CDR1 is SGDLS, CDR2 YYNGEE, per germline. V dropped 0 bases and J dropped 5 bases, with 14 bases sitting between them. CDR3 length: 15 amino acids.

This clone was seen once. The chain is built from TRBV30 and TRBJ1-5, with TRBD1 matching over 8 bases. J was trimmed by 2 bases and V by 8 bases; bases with no gene match: 5. The CDR3 covers 13 residues. Germline V gene sequence: CDR1 GTSNPN, CDR2 SVGIG (reference sequence). CDR3 DNA: TGTGCCGGAGACAGGGGTGGCAATCAGCCCCAGCATTTT. Encoded protein: CAGDRGGNQPQHF. The variable domain in full, completed from reference TRBV30 and TRBJ1-5, reads SQTIHQWPATLVQPVGSPLSLECTVEGTSNPNLYWYRQAAGRGLQLLFYSVGIGQISSEVPQNLSASRPQDRQFILSSKKLLLSDSGFYLCAGDRGGNQPQHFGDGTRLSIL.

The chain carries TRBV4-2 and TRBJ2-5; 9 bases are shared with TRBD2. Unmatched junction bases numbered 4, after V lost 1 base and J lost 1 base. The CDR3 is made up of 16 amino acids. CDR1 LGHNA and CDR2 YNFKEQ come from the germline V gene. For the CDR3, the DNA is TGTGCCAGCAGCCAAGGGACTAGCGTATCCCAAGAGACCCAGTACTTC. Its protein product is CASSQGTSVSQETQYF.

The gene calls are TRBV5-8 and TRBJ1-6, with TRBD1 identical over 9 bases. The V and J ends lost 0 bases and 7 bases, in that order; junction bases with no gene match: 5. The germline V gene has CDR1 SGHTS and CDR2 YDEGEE. The CDR3 is 16 amino acids. CDR3 DNA sequence: TGTGCCAGCAGCTTGGGTTTAGGGACAGGGAATTCACCCCTCCACTTT. Its translation is CASSLGLGTGNSPLHF. Together with reference TRBV5-8 and TRBJ1-6, the CDR3 gives the full variable domain: EAGVTQSPTHLIKTRGQQATLRCSPISGHTSVYWYQQALGLGLQFLLWYDEGEERNRGNFPPRFSGRQFPNYSSELNVNALELEDSALYLCASSLGLGTGNSPLHFGNGTRLTVT.

The chain has TRBV2 and TRBJ2-1, with TRBD2 as a possible D gene (6 bases). The germline V and J ends were trimmed by 3 bases and 4 bases, with 13 bases remaining between them. Germline loops: CDR1 SNHLY, CDR2 FYNNEI. This CDR3 has 15 amino acids. CDR3 coding DNA: TGTGCCAGCAGTGATCAGGGCGGGATATACAATGAGCAGTTCTTC. It is translated as CASSDQGGIYNEQFF.

This chain joins TRBV5-4 and TRBJ2-3; 9 bases line up with TRBD2. Germline values: CDR1 SGHNT, CDR2 YYREEE (reference sequence). Losses at the gene ends were 3 bases for V and 4 bases for J; bases not matched to a gene: 15. The CDR3 is 18 amino acids. The CDR3 reads CASSSRASGATGADTQYF. CDR3 DNA sequence: TGTGCCAGCAGCTCGAGAGCTAGCGGGGCCACCGGGGCAGATACGCAGTATTTT.

This clone was detected only once. This sample also contains other DNA sequences that code for the same CDR3. The V call is TRBV5-1, the J call TRBJ2-2; no reliable D call. The CDR3 totals 15 residues. The ends were cut back, 0 bases at V and 0 bases at J, with 6 bases in the middle. From germline, CDR1 is SGHRS and CDR2 YFSETQ. CDR3 sequence: CASSLGQTNTGELFF. The DNA for the CDR3 is TGCGCCAGCAGCTTGGGGCAAACGAACACCGGGGAGCTGTTTTTT.

The chain couples TRBV24-1 to TRBJ2-5; 7 nucleotides agree with TRBD2. The CDR3 loop spans 15 amino acids. Germline trimming cut 1 base from V and 1 base from J; bases unmatched to any gene: 2. Germline V gene lookup returns CDR1 KGHDR and CDR2 SFDVKD. The CDR3 loop reads CATSDFTSVQETQYF. DNA of the CDR3: TGTGCCACCAGTGATTTCACTAGCGTCCAAGAGACCCAGTACTTC.

The chain couples TRBV5-4 to TRBJ2-7; no clear D gene. The CDR3 extends over 15 amino acids. Germline V gives CDR1 SGHNT, CDR2 YYREEE (reference sequence). The germline V and J ends were trimmed by 0 bases and 6 bases, with 16 bases remaining between them. This CDR3 is CASSLEDRVAGEQYF. The CDR3 DNA follows: TGTGCCAGCAGCTTGGAGGATAGGGTAGCTGGCGAGCAGTACTTC. The full variable domain, completed using reference TRBV5-4 and TRBJ2-7, is ETGVTQSPTHLIKTRGQQVTLRCSSQSGHNTVSWYQQALGQGPQFIFQYYREEENGRGNFPPRFSGLQFPNYSSELNVNALELDDSALYLCASSLEDRVAGEQYFGPGTRLTVT.

The chain couples TRBV11-3 to TRBJ2-7, with 7 bases aligning to TRBD2. This CDR3 contains 13 residues. Unmatched junction bases numbered 1, after V lost 5 bases and J lost 0 bases. Germline V lookup: CDR1 SGHNT, CDR2 YENEEA. CDR3 residues: CASSRTSSYEQYF. The CDR3 nucleotides are TGTGCCAGCAGCCGGACTAGCTCCTACGAGCAGTACTTC. Together with reference TRBV11-3 and TRBJ2-7, the CDR3 gives the full variable domain: EAGVVQSPRYKIIEKKQPVAFWCNPISGHNTLYWYLQNLGQGPELLIRYENEEAVDDSQLPKDRFSAERLKGVDSTLKIQPAELGDSAVYLCASSRTSSYEQYFGPGTRLTVT.